Listed below are T cell receptor beta chains from one sample, sequenced in a study of naive and memory T cell subsets. TCRdb re-analysed the UMI-ligation and nested PCR reads in MiXCR, keeping a single row per CDR3 protein. The sample records 120,000 to 150,000 distinct CDR3 sequences, 22% being singletons. The specimen sequenced was naive CD4+ T cells from blood. These TCRs come from a human donor in good health. CDR3s include the opening cysteine and the closing phenylalanine or tryptophan. A D gene is named only where the DNA matches it firmly. Only some rows state a clone size, as once, few, many or a class for expanded clones.

j_call,v_call,clone_size,d_call,cdr3_nt,cdr3_aa
TRBJ2-3,TRBV5-6,many,.,TGTGCCAGCAGCTTGAGACCTACTAGCACAGATACGCAGTATTTT,CASSLRPTSTDTQYF
TRBJ2-7,TRBV11-3,.,TRBD1,TGTGCCAGCAGCTCGACAGGGCTGAGCGAGCAGTACTTC,CASSSTGLSEQYF
TRBJ2-2,TRBV5-1,few,.,TGCGCCAGCAGATTTTCCCGACAGGTGAACACCGGGGAGCTGTTTTTT,CASRFSRQVNTGELFF
TRBJ2-1,TRBV14,.,.,TGTGCCAGCAGCCCCACCGACAGGTCCCTATACAATGAGCAGTTCTTC,CASSPTDRSLYNEQFF
TRBJ2-1,TRBV28,many,.,TGTGCCAGCAGCACCACCCCGGCCAGAGACAATGAGCAGTTCTTC,CASSTTPARDNEQFF
TRBJ1-6,TRBV27,few,.,TGTGCCAGCAGTAGAGACAGACCAAGCTCCTATAATTCACCCCTCCACTTT,CASSRDRPSSYNSPLHF
TRBJ2-1,TRBV29-1,many,.,TGCAGCGTTGGTCGGGGTTATGAGCAGTTCTTC,CSVGRGYEQFF
TRBJ2-5,TRBV30,few,.,TGTGCCTGGAGTGTCGGCCAGACCCAGTACTTC,CAWSVGQTQYF
TRBJ2-1,TRBV28,few,.,TGTGCCAGCAGTAGAGGACTAGGGGGGGGTCCCTACAATGAGCAGTTCTTC,CASSRGLGGGPYNEQFF
TRBJ2-6,TRBV28,.,.,TGTGCCAGCAGTCAAAAGAGCTCTGGGGCCAACGTCCTGACTTTC,CASSQKSSGANVLTF
TRBJ2-2,TRBV10-2,.,.,TGCGCCAGCACCCCTAGTGACCTGGCCGGGGAGCTGTTTTTT,CASTPSDLAGELFF
TRBJ2-3,TRBV20-1,many,TRBD2,TGCAGTGCATTAAGCGGGAGGGCCCCAGATACGCAGTATTTT,CSALSGRAPDTQYF
TRBJ2-2,TRBV7-8,.,TRBD2,TGTGCCAGCAGCTCGGGACTAGCGGGAGCGGGAACCGGGGAGCTGTTTTTT,CASSSGLAGAGTGELFF
TRBJ1-1,TRBV28,few,.,TGTGCCAGCAGCCTCGCGGCGCCACTGGGGACTGAAGCTTTCTTT,CASSLAAPLGTEAFF
TRBJ1-5,TRBV29-1,.,TRBD1,TGCAGCGTTGCTGGACAGGGCAATCAGCCCCAGCATTTT,CSVAGQGNQPQHF
TRBJ2-2,TRBV15,few,.,TGTGCCACCAGCCAGGAGAGTAGTAGGACCGGGGAGCTGTTTTTT,CATSQESSRTGELFF
TRBJ1-2,TRBV10-2,many,.,TGCGCCAGCAGTAGAATTAACTATGGCTACACCTTC,CASSRINYGYTF
TRBJ1-2,TRBV12-3/TRBV12-4,few,.,TGTGCCAGCAGTTCGTACAGAAACTATGGCTACACCTTC,CASSSYRNYGYTF
TRBJ2-7,TRBV5-1,.,TRBD1,TGCGCCAGCAGCTTGGACGGGACAGGGAGTGAGCAGTACTTC,CASSLDGTGSEQYF
TRBJ2-7,TRBV28,many,TRBD1,TGTGCCAGCAGTTTACCGGGGACAGGGGCCTACGAGCAGTACTTC,CASSLPGTGAYEQYF
TRBJ1-1,TRBV7-9,few,.,TGTGCCAGCAGCTTAGGGCGGGGCGGCACTGAAGCTTTCTTT,CASSLGRGGTEAFF
TRBJ2-7,TRBV28,few,TRBD2,TGTGCCAGCAGTTTAACGGGACTAGCGGGAGGCCCCTACGAGCAGTACTTC,CASSLTGLAGGPYEQYF
TRBJ2-1,TRBV29-1,many,.,TGCAGCGAGGCCGGGACACTTTACAATGAGCAGTTCTTC,CSEAGTLYNEQFF
TRBJ2-7,TRBV28,many,.,TGTGCCAGCGGTGGAAGGGTCTCCCCGGGCTCCTACGAGCAGTACTTC,CASGGRVSPGSYEQYF
TRBJ1-5,TRBV6-5,few,.,TGTGCCAGCAGTTACTCCGGGGTAGGACAGCCCCAGCATTTT,CASSYSGVGQPQHF
TRBJ2-6,TRBV19,.,.,TGTGCCAGTAGTTCTCAAGCCTCTGGGGCCAACGTCCTGACTTTC,CASSSQASGANVLTF
TRBJ1-6,TRBV5-1,.,TRBD1,TGCGCCAGCAGCTCGGAGACAGGGGGCGCGTCACCCCTCCACTTT,CASSSETGGASPLHF
TRBJ2-3,TRBV27,.,TRBD1,TGTGCCAGCAGTTTAAGCGGACAGGGCACAGATACGCAGTATTTT,CASSLSGQGTDTQYF
TRBJ2-1,TRBV29-1,few,.,TGCAGCGTCCTGACCCGATCCGAGCAGTTCTTC,CSVLTRSEQFF
TRBJ2-4,TRBV12-3/TRBV12-4,few,.,TGTGCCAGCAGTTTAGCCCGATGGGGCATTCAGTACTTC,CASSLARWGIQYF
TRBJ2-7,TRBV7-9,.,.,TGTGCCAGCAGCCTTCCGACGTCCTACGAGCAGTACTTC,CASSLPTSYEQYF
TRBJ2-5,TRBV27,.,.,TGTGCCAGTAAACCGTGGGGGAACCAAGAGACCCAGTACTTC,CASKPWGNQETQYF
TRBJ1-4,TRBV2,.,.,TGTGCCAGCCGCGCTGGACAGCCTAATGAAAAACTGTTTTTT,CASRAGQPNEKLFF
TRBJ1-1,TRBV28,few,.,TGTGCCAGCAGTTTAGTCCAGAGGAACACTGAAGCTTTCTTT,CASSLVQRNTEAFF
TRBJ2-3,TRBV7-6,many,TRBD2,TGTGCCAGCAGCTTAGTTGGGACTAGCGGGACAGATACGCAGTATTTT,CASSLVGTSGTDTQYF
TRBJ2-3,TRBV20-1,.,.,TGCAGTGCTCTGGAGGTGGCGAGAAGCACAGATACGCAGTATTTT,CSALEVARSTDTQYF
TRBJ1-1,TRBV20-1,.,.,TGCAGTGCTCTTTCGGCAGGGACTATGAACACTGAAGCTTTCTTT,CSALSAGTMNTEAFF
TRBJ1-1,TRBV7-2,.,.,TGTGCCAGCAGCTTAGGAGGTTCTTACCGGGCTGAAGCTTTCTTT,CASSLGGSYRAEAFF
TRBJ2-3,TRBV5-1,many,.,TGCGCCAGCAGCTCGCTCCGAACGCAGTATTTT,CASSSLRTQYF
TRBJ2-3,TRBV5-1,.,.,TGCGCCAGCAGCTTGCGAGGGGTTCGGGCTAGCACAGATACGCAGTATTTT,CASSLRGVRASTDTQYF
TRBJ2-7,TRBV5-1,.,.,TGCGCCAGCAGCTGGGGAGGGACAGGTAACTACGAGCAGTACTTC,CASSWGGTGNYEQYF
TRBJ1-5,TRBV30,few,.,TGTGCCTGGAGTGGGGGGGTCAATCAGCCCCAGCATTTT,CAWSGGVNQPQHF
TRBJ2-1,TRBV6-2/TRBV6-3,.,TRBD2,TGTGCCAGCAGTTACCCTCCGACTAGCGGGCCTTACAATGAGCAGTTCTTC,CASSYPPTSGPYNEQFF
TRBJ2-7,TRBV20-1,.,.,TGCAGTGCTACCCGGGACGGAGCCTACGAGCAGTACTTC,CSATRDGAYEQYF
TRBJ2-7,TRBV18,.,.,TGTGCCAGCTCAGCGAAGGAGGGAAACGAGCAGTACTTC,CASSAKEGNEQYF
TRBJ2-4,TRBV28,few,TRBD1,TGTGCCAGCAGTTCGCAGGGGGCGTCAGCCAAAAACATTCAGTACTTC,CASSSQGASAKNIQYF
TRBJ2-7,TRBV3-1,few,.,TGTGCCAGCAGCAAAAGGTCAGGCCGGGAATGGATAACCTACGAGCAGTACTTC,CASSKRSGREWITYEQYF
TRBJ1-2,TRBV29-1,few,TRBD1,TGCAGCGTCCGCAATTTTAGACAGGGGTGGTACACCTTC,CSVRNFRQGWYTF
TRBJ2-1,TRBV28,few,.,TGTGCCAGCAGTTTAGCGGGAAGGGGGCAGTTCTTC,CASSLAGRGQFF
TRBJ2-3,TRBV7-9,.,.,TGTGCCAGCGGAAGCGGACCCGGCACAGATACGCAGTATTTT,CASGSGPGTDTQYF
TRBJ2-7,TRBV11-2,.,TRBD1,TGTGCCAGCAGCTCACATTCAGGGGGCTCCTACGAGCAGTACTTC,CASSSHSGGSYEQYF
TRBJ2-1,TRBV19,.,TRBD2,TGTGCCAGTAGCCTCGCGGGGGATGGCGGGATACGCAATGAGCAGTTCTTC,CASSLAGDGGIRNEQFF
TRBJ2-1,TRBV19,few,TRBD1,TGTGCCAGTAGTCTCCGACAGGGGGGTCCCAATGAGCAGTTCTTC,CASSLRQGGPNEQFF
TRBJ2-6,TRBV6-2/TRBV6-3,few,.,TGTGCCAGCAGTTACTCGTCCTTTGGGGCCAACGTCCTGACTTTC,CASSYSSFGANVLTF
TRBJ2-2,TRBV7-2,few,TRBD2,TGTGCCAGCAGCTCCCTTGGACTAGCGGGAGGCACCGGGGAGCTGTTTTTT,CASSSLGLAGGTGELFF
TRBJ1-4,TRBV12-3/TRBV12-4,.,TRBD1,TGTGCCAGCAGTAAAACAGGGGGCCCTAATGAAGAACTGTTTTTT,CASSKTGGPNEELFF
TRBJ2-7,TRBV28,few,.,TGTGCCAGCAGCCCGCCCTTAGGGAGATCCTACGAGCAGTACTTC,CASSPPLGRSYEQYF
TRBJ1-2,TRBV6-5,many,.,TGTGCCAGCAGTTACTCATGGACAGCGGGCCTCGCTAACTATGGCTACACCTTC,CASSYSWTAGLANYGYTF
TRBJ2-1,TRBV12-3/TRBV12-4,few,TRBD2,TGTGCCAGCAGTACGGGACTAGCGGGAGTCCATGAGCAGTTCTTC,CASSTGLAGVHEQFF
TRBJ2-4,TRBV5-8,.,TRBD1,TGTGCCAGCAGCTATGCCGGGACAGGGGCGATCATTCAGTACTTC,CASSYAGTGAIIQYF